The rows below give T cell receptor beta chains drawn from one sample of a study of cytomegalovirus exposure and HLA in healthy donors. Clones were sequenced by immunoSEQ multiplex PCR, and TCRdb holds only the in-frame ones, with some missing. This table has 130,000 to 150,000 clones, about 75% appearing once. Sequencing was carried out using PBMCs. All receptors come from a male donor in good health and CMV-seronegative. The CDR3 runs from the conserved cysteine through the conserved F or W. Each record gives: CDR3 DNA, CDR3 protein, clone size, V gene, D gene, J gene. D genes are given only for firm matches. Not all rows give a size; the values are once, few, many and, for expanded clones, a class.

cdr3_nt: TGTGCCAGTAGTGACCTCTCTGGGACAGGGAGCAATCAGCCCCAGCATTTT; cdr3_aa: CASSDLSGTGSNQPQHF; clone_size: .; v_call: TRBV19; d_call: TRBD1; j_call: TRBJ1-5
cdr3_nt: TGTGCCAGCACCCCTGGACTAGCGGGAGTCGAGACCCAGTACTTC; cdr3_aa: CASTPGLAGVETQYF; clone_size: .; v_call: TRBV6-5; d_call: TRBD2; j_call: TRBJ2-5
cdr3_nt: TGTGCCAGCTCACCGAGGCAGGGCGACACCGGGGAGCTGTTTTTT; cdr3_aa: CASSPRQGDTGELFF; clone_size: .; v_call: TRBV18; d_call: .; j_call: TRBJ2-2
cdr3_nt: TGTGCCATCGCTGGGGCAGGGTACTATGGCTACACCTTC; cdr3_aa: CAIAGAGYYGYTF; clone_size: .; v_call: TRBV2; d_call: .; j_call: TRBJ1-2
cdr3_nt: TGTGCCAGCAGTAGGACAGGGGGCAGTAATGAAAAACTGTTTTTT; cdr3_aa: CASSRTGGSNEKLFF; clone_size: .; v_call: TRBV6-5; d_call: TRBD1; j_call: TRBJ1-4
cdr3_nt: TGTGCCAGCAGCTTATACCCATTAGGGGGCGAGGCTGGCTACACCTTC; cdr3_aa: CASSLYPLGGEAGYTF; clone_size: .; v_call: TRBV7-3; d_call: TRBD1; j_call: TRBJ1-2
cdr3_nt: TGCGCCAGCAGCTCTCCAGGGGCCCCCAACTATGGCTACACCTTC; cdr3_aa: CASSSPGAPNYGYTF; clone_size: .; v_call: TRBV5-1; d_call: .; j_call: TRBJ1-2
cdr3_nt: TGTTCCAGCAGCTTAGCCCCAGGGGGAATGAACACTGAAGCTTTCTTT; cdr3_aa: CSSSLAPGGMNTEAFF; clone_size: .; v_call: TRBV7-9; d_call: TRBD1; j_call: TRBJ1-1
cdr3_nt: TGCGCCAGCAGTTCTCAGGGGATCGGCTACGAGCAGTACTTC; cdr3_aa: CASSSQGIGYEQYF; clone_size: .; v_call: TRBV5-1; d_call: .; j_call: TRBJ2-7
cdr3_nt: TGTGCCAGCAGTGGACAGGGGACCTACGAGCAGTACTTC; cdr3_aa: CASSGQGTYEQYF; clone_size: .; v_call: TRBV6-5; d_call: TRBD1; j_call: TRBJ2-7
cdr3_nt: TGTGCCAGCAGGAAACAGGGCTATGGCTACACCTTC; cdr3_aa: CASRKQGYGYTF; clone_size: .; v_call: TRBV6-5; d_call: .; j_call: TRBJ1-2
cdr3_nt: TGTGCCAGCAGCCCGGGACAGGCCTTTAATGAAAAACTGTTTTTT; cdr3_aa: CASSPGQAFNEKLFF; clone_size: once; v_call: TRBV6-5; d_call: TRBD1; j_call: TRBJ1-4
cdr3_nt: TGTGCCTGGAGTGTAAATCAGGATCAGCCCCAGCATTTT; cdr3_aa: CAWSVNQDQPQHF; clone_size: .; v_call: TRBV30; d_call: .; j_call: TRBJ1-5
cdr3_nt: TGTGCCAGCAGTTCACGACAGGGGCTAGAAGCTTTCTTT; cdr3_aa: CASSSRQGLEAFF; clone_size: .; v_call: TRBV6-5; d_call: TRBD1; j_call: TRBJ1-1
cdr3_nt: TGTGCCAGCAGCTTCTGGACAGAATCTTACGAGCAGTACTTC; cdr3_aa: CASSFWTESYEQYF; clone_size: .; v_call: TRBV7-2; d_call: .; j_call: TRBJ2-7
cdr3_nt: TGTGCCAGCAGCAACAGGGGTTCCCACGAGCAGTACTTC; cdr3_aa: CASSNRGSHEQYF; clone_size: .; v_call: TRBV5-6; d_call: TRBD1; j_call: TRBJ2-7